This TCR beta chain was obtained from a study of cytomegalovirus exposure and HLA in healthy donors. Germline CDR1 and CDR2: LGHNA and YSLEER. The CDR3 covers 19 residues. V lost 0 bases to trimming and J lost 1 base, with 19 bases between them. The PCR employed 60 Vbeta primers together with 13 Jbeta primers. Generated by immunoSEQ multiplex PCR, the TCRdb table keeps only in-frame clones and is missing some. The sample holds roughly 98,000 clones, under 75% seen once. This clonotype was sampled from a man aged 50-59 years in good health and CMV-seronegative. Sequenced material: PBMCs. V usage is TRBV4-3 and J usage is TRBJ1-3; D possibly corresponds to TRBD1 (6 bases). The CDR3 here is CASSQDYFNGGQSGNTIYF. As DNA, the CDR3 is TGCGCCAGCAGCCAAGATTACTTCAACGGGGGGCAATCTGGAAACACCATATATTTT.